These 12 T cell receptor beta chains were all obtained from the same sample, sequenced in a study of Ad26.COV2.S vaccination and SARS-CoV-2 variants. Sample treatment: around 19 received Ad26.COV2.S at low or high dose, single or two shots; about five received placebo; per-sample allocation not given. The samples date from day 63 after the first vaccine or placebo injection. Libraries were prepared by immunoSEQ multiplex PCR; TCRdb keeps only in-frame clonotypes and omits some of them. Of some 400,000 clones listed, around 89% are singletons. The sequenced sample was peripheral blood, obtained in a trial of Ad26.COV2.S vaccine versus placebo. All receptors come from a person between 18 and 65 years old who received the Ad26.COV2.S COVID-19 vaccine or a placebo.

The gene calls are TRBV11-3 and TRBJ2-1; D gene unclear. V was trimmed by 5 bases and J by 10 bases, leaving 15 bases between them. The germline gives CDR1 SGHNT, CDR2 YENEEA. CDR3 size: 13 residues. CDR3: CASSESRQEEQFF. CDR3 nucleotides: TGTGCCAGCAGCGAGTCCCGCCAGGAGGAGCAGTTCTTC.

The rearrangement joins TRBV5-5 to TRBJ2-1, with TRBD2 matching over 8 bases. Trimming cost V 0 bases and J 7 bases; bases outside gene matches: 6. Germline lookup yields CDR1 SGHKS and CDR2 YYEKEE (reference sequence). The CDR3 contains 15 residues. Written as DNA, the CDR3 is TGTGCCAGCAGCTTGGGGTTAGCGGGGACGAATGAGCAGTTCTTC. It codes for CASSLGLAGTNEQFF.

As for this clone: A read error may account for a junction end that differs from germline. V gene TRBV24-1 combines with J gene TRBJ2-3; possible D gene TRBD1, 5 bases. The CDR3 is made up of 15 amino acids. Germline CDR1 reads KGHDR; CDR2 reads SFDVKD. The CDR3 is CATSALDGHQDTQYF. The CDR3 coding sequence is TGTGCCACCAGTGCTTTGGACGGACACCAAGATACGCAGTATTTT.

The chain recombines TRBV7-9 with TRBJ1-1; no firm D call. CDR1 SEHNR and CDR2 FQNEAQ come from the germline V gene (reference sequence). V was shortened by 4 bases and J by 2 bases, with 11 bases between the two germline ends. The CDR3 contains 14 residues. The CDR3 loop reads CASSSTGGNTEAFF. Here the CDR3 DNA reads TGTGCCAGCAGCTCGACCGGCGGTAACACTGAAGCTTTCTTT. Using reference TRBV7-9 and TRBJ1-1 for the parts outside the CDR3, the full variable domain is DTGVSQNPRHKITKRGQNVTFRCDPISEHNRLYWYRQTLGQGPEFLTYFQNEAQLEKSRLLSDRFSAERPKGSFSTLEIQRTEQGDSAMYLCASSSTGGNTEAFFGQGTRLTVV.

CDR3 nucleotide sequence: TGTGCCAGCAGCTTCGCGGGAGGTCGCAATCAGCCCCAGCATTTT. Its protein is CASSFAGGRNQPQHF. The chain employs TRBV2 and TRBJ1-5; D unclear. Per the germline V gene, CDR1 is SNHLY and CDR2 is FYNNEI. The CDR3 is made up of 15 amino acids. V lost 6 bases to trimming and J lost 2 bases, with 14 bases between them. Combining the CDR3 with reference TRBV2 and TRBJ1-5 gives the whole variable domain EPEVTQTPSHQVTQMGQEVILRCVPISNHLYFYWYRQILGQKVEFLVSFYNNEISEKSEIFDDQFSVERPDGSNFTLKIRSTKLEDSAMYFCASSFAGGRNQPQHFGDGTRLSIL.

The rearrangement uses TRBV2 and TRBJ1-3; D possibly corresponds to TRBD1 (6 bases). The CDR3 runs 14 residues. The germline V gene encodes CDR1 SNHLY and CDR2 FYNNEI. Trimming pared 2 bases from V and 1 base from J, leaving 6 bases between. CDR3 sequence reads: CASSEQGSGNTIYF. Here the CDR3 DNA reads TGTGCCAGCAGTGAACAGGGGTCTGGAAACACCATATATTTT.

The chain recombines TRBV19 with TRBJ2-2, with D possibly matching TRBD1 (7 bases). Trimming removed 6 bases at V and 1 base at J, with 12 bases between. This CDR3 region has 15 residues. CDR1 and CDR2 from the germline V gene are LNHDA and SQIVND (reference sequence). CDR3 protein: CASRAGQLNTGELFF. Here the CDR3 DNA reads TGTGCCAGTAGGGCGGGACAGCTGAACACCGGGGAGCTGTTTTTT.

This clone has a single count. The genes are TRBV12-3 or TRBV12-4 and TRBJ2-2; no clear D. CDR3 size: 13 residues. The ends were cut back, 6 bases at V and 3 bases at J, with 8 bases in the middle. The CDR3: CASSPDDTGELFF. CDR3 DNA: TGTGCCAGCAGCCCGGACGACACCGGGGAGCTGTTTTTT.

This chain connects TRBV29-1 to TRBJ1-5; 8 positions agree with TRBD1. V was pared by 5 bases and J by 5 bases, with 8 bases of the junction left unmatched. CDR3 length: 14 amino acids. CDR1 and CDR2 from the germline V gene are SQVTM and ANQGSEA. In DNA form, the CDR3 reads TGCAGCGTTAGAGCGGACAGGGAAGATCAGCCCCAGCATTTT. It yields the protein CSVRADREDQPQHF.

This chain connects TRBV28 to TRBJ1-5, with a possible D match to TRBD1 (5 bases). The V end lost 3 bases, the J end lost 6 bases, and 18 bases lay between the germline ends. Germline V gives CDR1 MDHEN, CDR2 SYDVKM. The CDR3 length is 16 residues. Here the CDR3 DNA reads TGTGCCAGCAGTTTCCCGGGACCGGGGCAGGGTCAGCCCCAGCATTTT. As protein: CASSFPGPGQGQPQHF.

This sequence joins TRBV11-3 and TRBJ2-7; no definite D call. The CDR3 contains 15 residues. CDR1 SGHNT and CDR2 YENEEA come from the germline V gene. V shed 0 bases and J shed 4 bases, with 13 bases lying between them. As DNA, the CDR3 is TGTGCCAGCAGCTTAGACAGGACGCGTGGGTACGAGCAGTACTTC. This gives the protein CASSLDRTRGYEQYF.

V and J are TRBV3-1 (or the pseudogene TRBV3-2) and TRBJ2-3; no firm D call. The CDR3 sequence is 13 residues long. The ends were cut back, 2 bases at V and 2 bases at J, with 5 bases in the middle. Per germline, CDR1 LGHDT and CDR2 YNNKEL (reference sequence). The CDR3 DNA follows: TGTGCCAGCAGCCAAATTCTCACAGATACGCAGTATTTT. Its translation: CASSQILTDTQYF.